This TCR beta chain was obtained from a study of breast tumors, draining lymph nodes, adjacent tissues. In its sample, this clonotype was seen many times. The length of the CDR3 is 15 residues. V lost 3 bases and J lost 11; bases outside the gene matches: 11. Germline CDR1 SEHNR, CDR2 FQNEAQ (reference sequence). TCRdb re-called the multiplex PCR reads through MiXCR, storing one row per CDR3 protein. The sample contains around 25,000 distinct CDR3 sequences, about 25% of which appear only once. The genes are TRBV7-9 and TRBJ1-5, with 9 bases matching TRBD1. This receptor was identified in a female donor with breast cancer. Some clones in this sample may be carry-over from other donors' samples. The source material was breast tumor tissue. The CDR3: CASSLGTGNLQAQHF. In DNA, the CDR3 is TGTGCCAGCAGCTTGGGGACAGGGAATTTGCAAGCCCAGCATTTT.